This T cell receptor beta chain was recorded in a study of blood T cells in healthy people across ages. With each sample, at least 5 micrograms of total RNA were extracted. The CDR3 totals 14 residues. Trimming pared 2 bases from V and 3 bases from J, leaving 8 bases between. The germline gives CDR1 MNHNS, CDR2 SASEGT. A J-beta primer mix and a sample-barcoded 5' primer were used in a second PCR of roughly 7 to 12 cycles. TCRdb processed the 5' RACE reads anew with MiXCR; each CDR3 protein has one entry. The sample yields nearly 1 million distinct CDR3 sequences, roughly half seen once. The clonotype was recovered from a woman aged 60-70 years in good health. The sequencing input was blood. The chain recombines TRBV6-1 with TRBJ2-1; TRBD2 might be the D (5 bases). The CDR3 nucleotides read TGTGCCAGCAGTGAACTGGGGAGCTACAATGAGCAGTTCTTC. It is translated as CASSELGSYNEQFF.